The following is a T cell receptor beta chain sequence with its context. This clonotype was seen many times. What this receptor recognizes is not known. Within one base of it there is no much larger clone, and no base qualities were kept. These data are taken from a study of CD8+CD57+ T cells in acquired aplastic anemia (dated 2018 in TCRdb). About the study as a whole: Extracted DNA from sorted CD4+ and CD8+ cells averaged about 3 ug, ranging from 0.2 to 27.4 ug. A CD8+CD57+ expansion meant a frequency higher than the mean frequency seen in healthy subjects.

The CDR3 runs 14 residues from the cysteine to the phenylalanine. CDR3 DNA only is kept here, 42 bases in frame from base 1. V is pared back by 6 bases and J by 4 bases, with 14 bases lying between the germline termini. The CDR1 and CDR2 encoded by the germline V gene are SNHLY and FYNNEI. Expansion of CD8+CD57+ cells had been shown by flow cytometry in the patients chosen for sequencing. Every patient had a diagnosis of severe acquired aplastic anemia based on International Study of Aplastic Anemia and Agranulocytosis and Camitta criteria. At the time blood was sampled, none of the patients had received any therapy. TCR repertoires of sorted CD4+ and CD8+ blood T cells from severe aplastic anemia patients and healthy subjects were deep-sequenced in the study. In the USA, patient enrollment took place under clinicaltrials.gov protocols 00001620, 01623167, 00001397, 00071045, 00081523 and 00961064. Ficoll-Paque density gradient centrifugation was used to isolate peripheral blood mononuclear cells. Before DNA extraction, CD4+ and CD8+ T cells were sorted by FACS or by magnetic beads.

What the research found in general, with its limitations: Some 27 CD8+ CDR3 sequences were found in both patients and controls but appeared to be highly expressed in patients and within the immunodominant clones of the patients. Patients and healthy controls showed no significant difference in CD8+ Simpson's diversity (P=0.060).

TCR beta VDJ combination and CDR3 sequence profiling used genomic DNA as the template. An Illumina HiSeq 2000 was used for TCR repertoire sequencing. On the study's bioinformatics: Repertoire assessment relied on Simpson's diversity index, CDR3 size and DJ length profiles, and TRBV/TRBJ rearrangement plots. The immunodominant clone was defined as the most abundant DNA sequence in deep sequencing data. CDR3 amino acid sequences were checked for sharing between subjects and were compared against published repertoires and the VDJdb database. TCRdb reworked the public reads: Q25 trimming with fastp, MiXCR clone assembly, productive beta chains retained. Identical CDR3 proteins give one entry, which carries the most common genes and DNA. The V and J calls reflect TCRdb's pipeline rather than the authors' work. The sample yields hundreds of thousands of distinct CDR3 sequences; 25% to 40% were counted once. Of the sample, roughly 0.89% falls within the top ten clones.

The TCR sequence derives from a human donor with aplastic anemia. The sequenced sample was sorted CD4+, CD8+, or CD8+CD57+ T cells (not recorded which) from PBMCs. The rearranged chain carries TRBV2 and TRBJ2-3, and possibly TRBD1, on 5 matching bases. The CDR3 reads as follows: CASRRQHRADTQYF. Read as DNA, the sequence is TGTGCCAGCAGGCGACAGCATAGAGCAGATACGCAGTATTTT. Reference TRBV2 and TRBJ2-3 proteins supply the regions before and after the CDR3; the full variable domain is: EPEVTQTPSHQVTQMGQEVILRCVPISNHLYFYWYRQILGQKVEFLVSFYNNEISEKSEIFDDQFSVERPDGSNFTLKIRSTKLEDSAMYFCASRRQHRADTQYFGPGTRLTVL.